The subject of this entry is one T cell receptor beta chain. The target antigen is unknown. This specimen comes from a study of T cells after yellow fever vaccination. At the level of the study: Each low-cell-number fraction was prepared by means of SMART-Seq v4 Ultra Low Input.

MiXCR was run by TCRdb on the 5' RACE reads, yielding one entry per CDR3 protein. The sample includes 350,000 to 450,000 distinct CDR3 sequences, about 6.2% of them seen just once. Germline lookup yields CDR1 LNHDA and CDR2 SQIVND (reference sequence). The V end lost 9 bases, the J end lost 2 bases, and 20 bases lay between the germline ends. The CDR3 runs to 15 residues. Study-level points and caveats: Abundant bulk-derived clonotypes could contaminate FACS-sorted repertoires. After the booster, over 95% of CD4 and about nine tenths of CD8 primary-response clones were re-detected.

The material was PBMCs, obtained 5 days after the yellow fever booster vaccination. The gene calls are TRBV19 and TRBJ2-7, with TRBD2 as a possible D gene (5 bases). The origin of this receptor is a man aged 25-45 years who received the YFV17D yellow fever vaccine. The CDR3 region has the DNA TGTGCCAGCCAGGAAGACGGGGAATTCCCCTACGAGCAGTACTTC. It is translated as CASQEDGEFPYEQYF.